Listed here are 15 T cell receptor beta chains from one sample, sequenced in a study of OX40 agonist ivuxolimab in advanced cancers. The data were produced by immunoSEQ multiplex PCR, yet TCRdb's version contains in-frame clones alone and is incomplete. The sample includes about 90,000 clones, roughly 90% of them seen just once. The sample here was CD4+ or CD8+ T cells sorted from blood, taken in a trial of the OX40 agonist ivuxolimab. These receptors were obtained from an adult with an advanced solid tumor such as melanoma, head and neck, liver or kidney cancer.

J is TRBJ2-5 and V is TRBV27, with TRBD1 matching 7 bases. The better agreement between TRBJ2-7 and the DNA end casts doubt on the J call. The CDR3 runs to 15 residues. CDR1 is MNHEY and CDR2 is SMNVEV in the germline V gene (reference sequence). CDR3 residues: CASSPFWTGPYEQYF. Written as DNA, the CDR3 is TGTGCCAGCAGTCCCTTTTGGACAGGACCTTACGAGCAGTACTTC.

The sample holds many counts of this clone. The chain employs TRBV4-3 and TRBJ2-7; D unclear. The ends were cut back, 0 bases at V and 3 bases at J, with 9 bases in the middle. CDR1 and CDR2 (germline): LGHNA, YSLEER. This CDR3 spans 14 amino acids. The CDR3 DNA reads TGCGCCAGCAGCCAAGATCTGGTAGACTACGAGCAGTACTTC. Its protein is CASSQDLVDYEQYF.

The rearrangement uses TRBV6-4 and TRBJ1-4; no clear D gene. The germline V gene encodes CDR1 MRHNA and CDR2 SNTAGT. V lost 9 bases to trimming and J lost 3 bases, with 14 bases between them. The CDR3 has 14 residues. The CDR3 region is CASSEAGPNEKLFF. The CDR3 nucleotides read TGTGCCAGTTCAGAGGCGGGCCCTAATGAAAAACTGTTTTTT.

This clone has a handful of counts. The chain is built from TRBV18 and TRBJ1-5; tentative D call: TRBD1 (5 bases). This CDR3 contains 16 residues. Germline CDR1 reads KGHSH; CDR2 reads LQKENI. Trimming took 2 bases from V and 3 from J, leaving 14 bases between them. The CDR3 sequence: CASSPSPPGSNQPQHF. The CDR3 region has the DNA TGTGCCAGCTCACCATCCCCTCCAGGGTCCAATCAGCCCCAGCATTTT.

The J gene is TRBJ1-5, the V gene TRBV6-6; D is ambiguous. Deletions cut 7 bases from V and 5 bases from J, with 12 bases between. Germline assignment: CDR1 MNHNY and CDR2 SVGAGI (reference sequence). This CDR3 has 13 amino acids. The CDR3 loop reads CASTSGRDQPQHF. Written as DNA, the CDR3 is TGTGCCAGCACCTCTGGTCGGGATCAGCCCCAGCATTTT.

This clone showed up just once. V is TRBV19 and J is TRBJ1-2; 7 nucleotides match TRBD1. Unmatched junction bases numbered 6, after V lost 7 bases and J lost 4 bases. Looked up from germline, CDR1 is LNHDA and CDR2 is SQIVND (reference sequence). CDR3 size: 13 residues. The CDR3 sequence is CASTPGQVYGYTF. DNA of the CDR3: TGTGCCAGTACCCCTGGACAGGTCTATGGCTACACCTTC.

This clone showed up just a few times. This chain links TRBV11-3 with TRBJ2-6; TRBD1 matches 8 bases. The germline CDR1 and CDR2 sequences are SGHNT and YENEEA. This CDR3 spans 16 amino acids. The trim removed 1 base at V and 3 bases at J, leaving 2 bases unmatched. CDR3 DNA: TGTGCCAGCAGCTTAGGGACAGGGTTTGGGGCCAACGTCCTGACTTTC. As protein: CASSLGTGFGANVLTF.

This sequence joins TRBV5-6 and TRBJ2-7; weak D call: TRBD1 (6 bases). The ends were cut back, 3 bases at V and 3 bases at J, with 25 bases in the middle. The CDR3 totals 18 residues. Looked up from germline, CDR1 is SGHDT and CDR2 is YYEEEE. DNA for the CDR3: TGTGCCAGCAGCTCAATGGGGGCGCGGTTTGGGGCTTTCTACGAGCAGTACTTC. This encodes CASSSMGARFGAFYEQYF.

The V call is TRBV9, the J call TRBJ2-1, with TRBD2 matching over 9 bases. J was trimmed by 7 bases and V by 0 bases; bases with no gene match: 8. The germline CDR1 and CDR2 sequences are SGDLS and YYNGEE. There are 16 residues in the CDR3. The CDR3 nucleotides read TGTGCCAGCAGCGTAGCTGGCGCTAGCGGGACGAATGAGCAGTTCTTC. The encoded protein is CASSVAGASGTNEQFF.

CDR3 protein: CASSLSDRGLTYEQYF. The CDR3 nucleotides are TGTGCCAGCAGTTTGTCGGACAGGGGGCTTACCTACGAGCAGTACTTC. J is TRBJ2-7 and V is TRBV27; 11 bases match TRBD1. The CDR3 has 16 amino acids. V dropped 3 bases and J dropped 2; count of bases not matched to a gene: 6. Germline V lookup: CDR1 MNHEY, CDR2 SMNVEV (reference sequence).

In its sample, this clone was seen once. This chain links TRBV7-2 with TRBJ2-2; no firm D call. The CDR3 sequence is 14 residues long. The ends were cut back, 3 bases at V and 7 bases at J, with 12 bases in the middle. Germline V gene sequence: CDR1 SGHTA, CDR2 FQGNSA. Here the CDR3 DNA reads TGTGCCAGCAGCTTCAGTCTTATGGGCGGGGAGCTGTTTTTT. It specifies CASSFSLMGGELFF.

The chain carries TRBV7-2 and TRBJ2-7; the match to TRBD2 covers 7 bases. In germline, CDR1 is SGHTA, CDR2 FQGNSA. CDR3 size: 17 residues. After removal of 1 base from V and 1 base from J, the junction contained 10 bases not matched to a gene. CDR3 region: CASSLGLAVGRSYEQYF. CDR3 DNA: TGTGCCAGCAGCTTAGGGCTAGCGGTAGGACGATCCTACGAGCAGTACTTC. Based on the CDR3 plus reference TRBV7-2 and TRBJ2-7, the full variable domain is GAGVSQSPSNKVTEKGKDVELRCDPISGHTALYWYRQSLGQGLEFLIYFQGNSAPDKSGLPSDRFSAERTGGSVSTLTIQRTQQEDSAVYLCASSLGLAVGRSYEQYFGPGTRLTVT.

The chain uses TRBV7-6 and TRBJ2-3, with TRBD1 matching over 7 bases. J was trimmed by 5 bases and V by 1 base; bases with no gene match: 6. Looked up from germline, CDR1 is SGHVS and CDR2 is FNYEAQ. This CDR3 has 15 amino acids. The CDR3 DNA sequence: TGTGCCAGCAGCTTAGAGGGGGCCGTTTTAGATACGCAGTATTTT. Translated: CASSLEGAVLDTQYF.

This chain links TRBV7-7 with TRBJ2-5; no definite D call. V was cut by 5 bases and J by 5 bases, with 9 bases left in between. CDR3 length equals 12 residues. The germline V gene encodes CDR1 SSHAT and CDR2 FNYEAQ (reference sequence). CDR3 DNA sequence: TGTGCCAGCAGCCCAATCCGGGAGACCCAGTACTTC. Translated: CASSPIRETQYF.

V is TRBV15 and J is TRBJ1-4; TRBD1 agrees at 9 bases. CDR3 size: 14 residues. Trimming cost V 4 bases and J 8 bases; bases outside gene matches: 5. In germline, CDR1 is LNHNV, CDR2 YYDKDF (reference sequence). The CDR3 region is CATSKGQGQEKLFF. The CDR3 bases are TGTGCCACCAGCAAAGGACAGGGGCAAGAAAAACTGTTTTTT.